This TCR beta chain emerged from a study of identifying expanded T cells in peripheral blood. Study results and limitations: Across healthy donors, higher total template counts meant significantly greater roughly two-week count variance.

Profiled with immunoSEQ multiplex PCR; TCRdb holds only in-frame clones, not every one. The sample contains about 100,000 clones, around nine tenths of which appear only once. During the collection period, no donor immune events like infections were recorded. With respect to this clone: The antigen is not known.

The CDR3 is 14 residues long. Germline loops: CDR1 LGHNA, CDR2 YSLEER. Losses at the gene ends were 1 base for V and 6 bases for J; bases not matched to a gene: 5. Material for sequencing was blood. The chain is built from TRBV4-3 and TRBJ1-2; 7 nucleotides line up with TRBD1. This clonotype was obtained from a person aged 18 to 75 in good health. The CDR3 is CASSQGVGGHGYTF. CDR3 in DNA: TGCGCCAGCAGCCAAGGGGTAGGGGGCCATGGCTACACCTTC.